The 6 T cell receptor beta chains in this list originate from one sample, sequenced in a study of siplizumab effects on memory and regulatory T cells (dated by TCRdb to about 2019). Receptor amplification or capture employed the immunoSEQ multiplex PCR assay. TCRdb took over this immuneACCESS table, retaining in-frame rearrangements with V and J assigned. Such tables are incomplete; in checked studies, under half of the missing clones stem from an unresolved V gene, and the remainder is unexplained. The sample profile shows about 100,000 clones; about nine tenths of them were found once. About 12% of the sample rests with the top ten. The sample was non-Treg CD4+ T cells sorted from blood. In light of the paper, this sample's cell subset or site label describes: FACS-sorted unstimulated CD4+ non-regulatory T cells. The receptors derive from a human donor in good health.

This chain links TRBV2 with TRBJ2-7; TRBD2 matches 7 bases. V was clipped by 7 bases and J by 4 bases; unmatched bases: 13. Germline V CDR1 and CDR2: SNHLY, FYNNEI. CDR3 length: 15 residues. DNA of the CDR3: TGTGCCAGCAAAAAATTCCCTAGCGGTTATTACGAGCAGTACTTC. Translated: CASKKFPSGYYEQYF.

The chain has TRBV28 and TRBJ2-7; D may be TRBD1 (6 bases). Germline CDR1 and CDR2: MDHEN and SYDVKM. CDR3 length equals 14 residues. With 10 bases removed from V and 2 bases from J, the gap between germline ends came to 18 bases. The CDR3 is CATMDRTATYEQYF. In nucleotides, the CDR3 is TGTGCCACCATGGACAGAACCGCTACCTACGAGCAGTACTTC. The entire variable domain, with the rest obtained from reference TRBV28 and TRBJ2-7, is as follows: DVKVTQSSRYLVKRTGEKVFLECVQDMDHENMFWYRQDPGLGLRLIYFSYDVKMKEKGDIPEGYSVSREKKERFSLILESASTNQTSMYLCATMDRTATYEQYFGPGTRLTVT.

The rearrangement joins TRBV10-3 to TRBJ2-1; 8 bases agree with TRBD2. The ends lost 0 bases at V and 7 bases at J; junction bases unmatched: 8. Germline CDR1 reads ENHRY; CDR2 reads SYGVKD. This CDR3 contains 16 residues. The CDR3 sequence: CAISESTGGPGNEQFF. DNA for the CDR3: TGTGCCATCAGTGAGTCGACGGGAGGGCCGGGGAATGAGCAGTTCTTC.

The V call is TRBV28, the J call TRBJ2-1, with 7 bases matching TRBD2. V gave up 7 bases and J gave up 0 bases; unmatched junction bases: 3. The germline CDR1 and CDR2 sequences are MDHEN and SYDVKM. CDR3 length equals 14 residues. CDR3 protein: CASKGGSSYNEQFF. In DNA form, the CDR3 reads TGTGCCAGCAAGGGCGGGAGCTCCTACAATGAGCAGTTCTTC.

The rearrangement links TRBV2 to TRBJ1-4, with a weak D call TRBD1 (6 bases). CDR1 is SNHLY and CDR2 is FYNNEI in the germline V gene. Trimming removed 0 bases from V and 7 bases from J, with 12 bases in between. The CDR3 runs 15 residues. The CDR3 nucleotides are TGTGCCAGCAGTGAAGCCGGGGGCAGGGCTGAAAAACTGTTTTTT. As protein: CASSEAGGRAEKLFF.

The J gene is TRBJ2-6, the V gene TRBV6-5, with a weak D call TRBD1 (6 bases). The CDR3 loop spans 15 amino acids. Looked up from germline, CDR1 is MNHEY and CDR2 is SVGAGI. V lost 10 bases to trimming and J lost 0 bases, with 13 bases between them. CDR3 sequence reads: CATTTGFSGANVLTF. For the CDR3, the DNA is TGTGCCACCACGACAGGTTTCTCTGGGGCCAACGTCCTGACTTTC.